This passage covers 19 T cell receptor beta chains from one sample sequenced in a study of STAT5B mutations in CD4+ large granular lymphocyte leukemia. Clones were sequenced by immunoSEQ multiplex PCR, and TCRdb holds only the in-frame ones, with some missing. Here the sample spans about 26,000 clones, under 90% being singletons. Sequenced input: CD4+ T cells from blood buffy coats. These receptors all come from a human donor in good health.

V gene TRBV7-6 combines with J gene TRBJ2-1; TRBD2 agrees at 8 bases. V dropped 5 bases and J dropped 1; count of bases not matched to a gene: 7. Germline CDR1 and CDR2: SGHVS and FNYEAQ. The CDR3 spans 16 residues. In nucleotides, the CDR3 is TGTGCCAGCAGCCCGATGGTAGCGGGATCCTACAATGAGCAGTTCTTC. Residues: CASSPMVAGSYNEQFF.

J is TRBJ2-5 and V is TRBV2, with TRBD2 matching 12 bases. This CDR3 region has 16 residues. The V segment lost 8 bases and the J segment 7 bases; nucleotides outside the gene matches: 14. CDR1 is SNHLY and CDR2 is FYNNEI in the germline V gene. CDR3: CASLLEGLAGSGTQYF. In DNA, the CDR3 is TGTGCCAGCCTACTAGAAGGACTAGCGGGGTCTGGGACCCAGTACTTC. Full variable domain (remainder filled in from reference TRBV2 and TRBJ2-5): EPEVTQTPSHQVTQMGQEVILRCVPISNHLYFYWYRQILGQKVEFLVSFYNNEISEKSEIFDDQFSVERPDGSNFTLKIRSTKLEDSAMYFCASLLEGLAGSGTQYFGPGTRLLVL.

V is TRBV21-1 and J is TRBJ1-5. TRBV21-1 constitutes a pseudogene. The CDR3 has 20 residues. This chain's CDR3 is CASSKELGGGGPYSNQPQHF. The CDR3, as DNA: TGTGCCAGCAGCAAAGAGTTGGGTGGTGGGGGGCCCTATAGCAATCAGCCCCAGCATTTT.

This chain links TRBV11-2 with TRBJ2-5; D tentatively reads TRBD1 or TRBD2 (5 bases each). V was clipped by 2 bases and J by 1 base, with 8 bases between them. Germline V lookup: CDR1 SGHAT, CDR2 FQNNGV. There are 14 residues in the CDR3. The CDR3 spells CASSLSGTQETQYF. CDR3 coding DNA: TGTGCCAGCAGCTTATCCGGGACCCAAGAGACCCAGTACTTC.

V is TRBV29-1 and J is TRBJ2-1; D is unclear. The CDR3 extends over 11 amino acids. Per the germline V gene, CDR1 is SQVTM and CDR2 is ANQGSEA. Trimming stripped 4 bases from V and 10 bases from J, with 11 bases between. CDR3 loop: CSVAKSREQFF. The CDR3 DNA reads TGCAGCGTTGCCAAGTCCCGGGAGCAGTTCTTC.

V and J are TRBV28 and TRBJ1-2, with unresolved D. The CDR3 consists of 13 residues. V lost 6 bases and J lost 4, with 12 bases in between. Germline V gene lookup returns CDR1 MDHEN and CDR2 SYDVKM. CDR3 sequence (DNA): TGTGCCAGCAGACGGCAACTGGGCTATGGCTACACCTTC. It translates to CASRRQLGYGYTF.

This clone turned up a few times. This chain links TRBV4-2 with TRBJ2-2, with 8 bases aligning to TRBD1. The CDR3 loop spans 15 amino acids. CDR1 LGHNA and CDR2 YNFKEQ come from the germline V gene. V lost 1 base to trimming and J lost 6 bases; unmatched junction nucleotides: 4. The CDR3: CASSQGVDRAGELFF. CDR3 DNA sequence: TGTGCCAGCAGCCAAGGTGTGGACAGGGCCGGGGAGCTGTTTTTT.

The chain recombines TRBV7-2 with TRBJ2-7; 8 bases are a match to TRBD1. After removal of 5 bases from V and 0 bases from J, the junction contained 6 bases not matched to a gene. Germline CDR1 and CDR2: SGHTA and FQGNSA. CDR3 length equals 15 residues. The CDR3 nucleotides read TGTGCCAGCAGCCCGGACAGGGTTAACTCCTACGAGCAGTACTTC. It codes for CASSPDRVNSYEQYF.

The V gene is TRBV30, the J gene TRBJ1-2; D not resolved. The germline gives CDR1 GTSNPN, CDR2 SVGIG (reference sequence). V was cut by 3 bases and J by 4 bases, with 9 bases left in between. The CDR3 spans 12 residues. The CDR3 sequence: CAWSHTAYGYTF. The CDR3 region has the DNA TGTGCCTGGAGCCACACCGCCTATGGCTACACCTTC.

The genes are TRBV19 and TRBJ1-6; no definite D call. The CDR3 runs 15 residues. Germline V gives CDR1 LNHDA, CDR2 SQIVND (reference sequence). The V end was cut by 5 bases, the J end by 10 bases, with 18 bases between. CDR3 sequence: CASSETLRGNSPLHF. The CDR3 DNA reads as TGTGCCAGTAGTGAAACCCTTCGCGGGAACTCACCCCTCCACTTT.

This sequence joins TRBV14 and TRBJ2-3; D gene uncertain. The CDR3 has 11 amino acids. Germline V CDR1 and CDR2: SGHDN, FVKESK. Trimming took 4 bases from V and 8 from J, leaving 7 bases between them. The CDR3 reads CASSLLGTQYF. The CDR3 DNA reads TGTGCCAGCAGCCTATTGGGTACGCAGTATTTT. The whole variable domain, filled in from reference TRBV14 and TRBJ2-3, reads EAGVTQFPSHSVIEKGQTVTLRCDPISGHDNLYWYRRVMGKEIKFLLHFVKESKQDESGMPNNRFLAERTGGTYSTLKVQPAELEDSGVYFCASSLLGTQYFGPGTRLTVL.

This clone was counted between two and nine times. The chain joins TRBV7-2 to TRBJ2-3; no reliable D call. The CDR3 runs to 13 residues. V lost 5 bases to trimming and J lost 5 bases, with 11 bases between them. The germline CDR1 and CDR2 sequences are SGHTA and FQGNSA. This CDR3 is CASSQNFGDTQYF. The CDR3 DNA reads TGTGCCAGCAGCCAAAACTTCGGAGATACGCAGTATTTT.

The V call is TRBV18, the J call TRBJ2-3; no definite D call. Looked up from germline, CDR1 is KGHSH and CDR2 is LQKENI. The CDR3 contains 14 residues. Between the trimmed V and J ends, which lost 0 bases and 1 base, there was a span of 5 bases. CDR3 coding DNA: TGTGCCAGCTCACCACCCTGGGGCACAGATACGCAGTATTTT. It translates to CASSPPWGTDTQYF.

This clone has just a few counts. V is TRBV19 and J is TRBJ1-5; D possibly corresponds to TRBD1 (5 bases). Trimming shortened V by 3 bases and J by 0 bases, and 9 bases separated the two germline ends. The germline V gene encodes CDR1 LNHDA and CDR2 SQIVND (reference sequence). The CDR3 is 15 amino acids. Here the CDR3 DNA reads TGTGCCAGTAGTATGACAGCAAGTAGCAATCAGCCCCAGCATTTT. It specifies CASSMTASSNQPQHF. Complete variable domain (other parts from reference TRBV19 and TRBJ1-5): DGGITQSPKYLFRKEGQNVTLSCEQNLNHDAMYWYRQDPGQGLRLIYYSQIVNDFQKGDIAEGYSVSREKKESFPLTVTSAQKNPTAFYLCASSMTASSNQPQHFGDGTRLSIL.

The chain combines TRBV6-1 with TRBJ2-7; D is possibly TRBD1 or TRBD2 (5 bases each). With 7 bases removed from V and 2 bases from J, the gap between germline ends came to 15 bases. From germline, CDR1 is MNHNS and CDR2 SASEGT. The CDR3 runs 14 residues. In DNA form, the CDR3 reads TGTGCCAGCATGCCGGGACCAGGGCCCTACGAGCAGTACGTC. Its translation: CASMPGPGPYEQYV.

This clone was seen more than once but under ten times. V gene TRBV6-6 combines with J gene TRBJ1-1; D not resolved. V was cut by 4 bases and J by 6 bases, with 12 bases left in between. CDR1 MNHNY and CDR2 SVGAGI come from the germline V gene (reference sequence). The CDR3 extends over 13 amino acids. The CDR3 DNA reads TGTGCCAGCAGTTTACCCCAAGATTCTGAAGCTTTCTTT. Its protein product is CASSLPQDSEAFF.

This clone was observed a handful of times. The V gene is TRBV19, the J gene TRBJ2-3; no reliable D call. Germline V gene lookup returns CDR1 LNHDA and CDR2 SQIVND (reference sequence). This CDR3 contains 14 residues. V lost 7 bases, J lost 0 bases, and 11 bases lay in between. The chain's CDR3 is CASNPRASTDTQYF. CDR3 DNA sequence: TGTGCCAGTAATCCTCGGGCGAGCACAGATACGCAGTATTTT.

The chain has TRBV27 and TRBJ2-1; 8 bases map to TRBD2. The germline CDR1 and CDR2 sequences are MNHEY and SMNVEV (reference sequence). After removal of 4 bases from V and 0 bases from J, the junction contained 5 bases not matched to a gene. The CDR3 length is 16 residues. CDR3 nucleotides: TGTGCCAGCAGTTCCCAGCGGGGGAGCTCCTACAATGAGCAGTTCTTC. The encoded protein is CASSSQRGSSYNEQFF.

The V call is TRBV5-4, the J call TRBJ1-2; D is perhaps TRBD1 (5 bases). The CDR3 has 16 amino acids. Trimming removed 6 bases from V and 0 bases from J, with 18 bases in between. Per the germline V gene, CDR1 is SGHNT and CDR2 is YYREEE (reference sequence). The CDR3 protein is CASTPEPGGANYGYTF. In DNA, the CDR3 is TGTGCCAGCACCCCGGAGCCGGGGGGGGCTAACTATGGCTACACCTTC.